This T cell receptor (beta chain) was sequenced in a study of a mutant IDH1 vaccine in newly diagnosed glioma. Time point meaning: week 35, safety follow-up. Every vaccine dose comprised 300 ug of mutant IDH1 20-mer peptide plus topical imiquimod. The protocol was immunoSEQ multiplex PCR, while the TCRdb copy is restricted to in-frame clones and leaves out a portion. The sample lists tens of thousands of clones, 80% to 85% occurring once. Concerning this clone itself: Antigen unknown.

The CDR3 is 15 residues long. Per germline, CDR1 LNHDA and CDR2 SQIVND (reference sequence). Between the trimmed V and J ends, which lost 3 bases and 5 bases, there was a span of 16 bases. This chain uses TRBV19 with TRBJ2-5; no clear D. The receptor was isolated from a young man with glioma. Sequencing used PBMCs, obtained from a glioma patient whose treatment included an IDH1 peptide vaccine. This CDR3 reads CASSIISSSGETQYF. The CDR3 nucleotides read TGTGCCAGTAGTATTATTAGTTCTAGTGGGGAGACCCAGTACTTC.